This is a list of T cell receptor beta chains from one sample in a study of T cell responses to AZD1222 COVID-19 vaccine. Profiled with immunoSEQ multiplex PCR; TCRdb holds only in-frame clones, not every one. The repertoire holds 150,000 or so clones, 75% to 95% seen once, with about 7% in the top ten. Specimen: peripheral blood, collected on day 0 of AZD1222 vaccination. The source is an adult in good health. Both conserved end residues are part of each CDR3. Each record gives: clone size, V gene, D gene, J gene, CDR3 protein, CDR3 DNA. The D gene is left open where the match is weak. A clone size is listed for some rows: how often the clone was seen (once, few, many), or a class if it is expanded.

NA,TRBV13,NA,TRBJ2-5,CASSEPSPVRYQETQYF,TGTGCCAGCAGCGAGCCAAGCCCTGTCAGGTACCAAGAGACCCAGTACTTC
NA,TRBV7-2,TRBD2,TRBJ2-7,CASSSSGTTRYEQYF,TGTGCCAGCAGCTCCTCCGGGACTACCCGCTACGAGCAGTACTTC
NA,TRBV6-5,NA,TRBJ1-1,CASSSIPANTEAFF,TGTGCCAGCAGTAGCATCCCAGCGAACACTGAAGCTTTCTTT
NA,TRBV13,TRBD1,TRBJ2-5,CASSRARDREETQYF,TGTGCCAGCAGCCGAGCCCGGGACAGAGAAGAGACCCAGTACTTC
NA,TRBV24-1,NA,TRBJ1-2,CATSDRTPDSDRGYTF,TGTGCCACCAGTGACCGAACGCCCGACAGCGACCGCGGCTACACCTTC
NA,TRBV5-1,NA,TRBJ1-4,CASSLTGTREKLFF,TGCGCCAGCAGCTTGACAGGGACAAGGGAAAAACTGTTTTTT
NA,TRBV6-5,NA,TRBJ1-2,CASSTRRVAYGYTF,TGTGCCAGCTCAACCCGGCGGGTAGCCTATGGCTACACCTTC
few,TRBV6-2/TRBV6-3,NA,TRBJ2-3,CASSTPLRGPNTDTQYF,TGTGCCAGCAGTACCCCCCTGCGGGGGCCTAACACAGATACGCAGTATTTT
NA,TRBV7-9,NA,TRBJ1-1,CASSLGQLNTEAFF,TGTGCCAGCAGCCTCGGACAATTGAACACTGAAGCTTTCTTT
NA,TRBV15,TRBD1,TRBJ1-4,CATSSKYTDRGTNEKLFF,TGTGCCACCAGCAGTAAATACACCGACAGGGGAACTAATGAAAAACTGTTTTTT
NA,TRBV23-1,TRBD1,TRBJ2-4,CASSQSSHRGF,TGCGCCAGCAGTCAATCTTCCCACAGGGGCTTC
NA,TRBV15,NA,TRBJ2-7,CATSRPYEQYF,TGTGCCACCAGCAGACCCTACGAGCAGTACTTC
once,TRBV28,NA,TRBJ1-3,CASRVGAGNTIYF,TGTGCCAGCAGAGTAGGTGCTGGAAACACCATATATTTT
NA,TRBV4-2,NA,TRBJ2-5,CASSQELMGRGDF,TGTGCCAGCAGCCAAGAGTTGATGGGCCGCGGGGACTTC
NA,TRBV5-6,TRBD1,TRBJ2-5,CASSFDFRGTGETQYF,TGTGCCAGCAGCTTCGACTTTCGGGGGACAGGAGAGACCCAGTACTTC
NA,TRBV12-3/TRBV12-4,NA,TRBJ1-5,CASSLGGRPQHF,TGTGCCAGCAGTTTAGGTGGACGGCCCCAGCATTTT
NA,TRBV27,NA,TRBJ2-2,CASSLSAGGNTGELFF,TGTGCCAGCAGTCTCTCCGCGGGTGGGAACACCGGGGAGCTGTTTTTT
once,TRBV30,NA,TRBJ2-2,CAWSVQGAGIAGELFF,TGTGCCTGGAGTGTACAGGGCGCGGGGATCGCCGGGGAGCTGTTTTTT
NA,TRBV19,TRBD1,TRBJ1-5,CASSTDRGGNQPQHF,TGTGCCAGTAGTACCGACAGGGGAGGCAATCAGCCCCAGCATTTT
few,TRBV20-1,TRBD1,TRBJ1-6,CSARGQGQSPLHF,TGCAGTGCTCGTGGACAGGGACAGTCGCCCCTCCACTTT
once,TRBV27,NA,TRBJ2-3,CASSDYTGSAQYF,TGTGCCAGCAGCGACTATACAGGGTCTGCGCAGTATTTT
NA,TRBV24-1,NA,TRBJ1-2,CATSRTDYGYTF,TGTGCCACCAGTAGAACCGACTATGGCTACACCTTC
NA,TRBV5-1,TRBD2,TRBJ2-2,CASSIGTSSGELFF,TGCGCCAGCAGCATAGGGACTAGCTCCGGGGAGCTGTTTTTT
NA,TRBV27,NA,TRBJ2-5,CASSTSYQETQYF,TGTGCCAGCAGTACCTCGTACCAAGAGACCCAGTACTTC
NA,TRBV6-5,TRBD1,TRBJ1-1,CASSERQGVTEAFF,TGTGCCAGCAGCGAGAGACAGGGAGTAACTGAAGCTTTCTTT
NA,TRBV11-2,TRBD2,TRBJ2-1,CASRESGGMNEQFF,TGTGCCAGCAGAGAATCGGGGGGAATGAATGAGCAGTTCTTC
NA,TRBV6-2/TRBV6-3,NA,TRBJ1-6,CASSRKRAGNSPLHF,TGTGCCAGCAGTAGGAAACGTGCGGGTAATTCACCCCTCCACTTT
NA,TRBV16,NA,TRBJ1-2,CASSRSGNGYTF,TGTGCCAGCAGCAGGTCAGGGAATGGCTACACCTTC
NA,TRBV18,NA,TRBJ2-5,CASSPPYQETQYF,TGTGCCAGCTCACCCCCGTACCAAGAGACCCAGTACTTC
NA,TRBV28,TRBD1,TRBJ1-2,CASSLLQGAGYTF,TGTGCCAGCAGTTTATTGCAGGGGGCTGGCTACACCTTC
once,TRBV6-6,TRBD1,TRBJ1-5,CASRTGTGNPTQHF,TGTGCCAGCAGAACAGGGACAGGGAATCCGACCCAGCATTTT
NA,TRBV15,NA,TRBJ2-2,CATSRDLAGELFF,TGTGCCACCAGCAGAGATCTAGCCGGGGAGCTGTTTTTT
NA,TRBV18,NA,TRBJ1-5,CASSPFGQFNQPQHF,TGTGCCAGCTCACCCTTTGGACAGTTCAATCAGCCCCAGCATTTT
NA,TRBV5-1,NA,TRBJ2-5,CASSLGVGQETQYF,TGCGCCAGCAGCTTGGGAGTAGGGCAAGAGACCCAGTACTTC
few,TRBV28,TRBD2,TRBJ2-1,CASSSGLAGGPSYNEQFF,TGTGCCAGCAGTTCTGGACTAGCGGGGGGGCCCTCCTACAATGAGCAGTTCTTC
medium-sized,TRBV2,TRBD1,TRBJ1-1,CASSGRTGQTTGTEAFF,TGTGCCAGCAGTGGAAGGACAGGCCAAACCACCGGGACTGAAGCTTTCTTT
NA,TRBV27,NA,TRBJ1-4,CASSPQGEKLFF,TGTGCCAGCAGTCCACAAGGGGAAAAACTGTTTTTT
NA,TRBV2,TRBD1,TRBJ2-1,CASPRDRDYNEQFF,TGTGCCAGTCCCCGGGACAGGGACTACAATGAGCAGTTCTTC
once,TRBV28,TRBD1,TRBJ2-1,CASRGTGTGRLGEQFF,TGTGCCAGCAGGGGGACCGGGACAGGGCGCTTGGGTGAGCAGTTCTTC
NA,TRBV11-2,NA,TRBJ2-3,CASSPLTGYGTDTQYF,TGTGCCAGCAGCCCATTAACAGGGTATGGCACAGATACGCAGTATTTT
once,TRBV5-1,TRBD1,TRBJ1-2,CASSEGDRTMRGYTF,TGCGCCAGCAGCGAAGGGGACAGAACTATGAGAGGCTACACCTTC
NA,TRBV6-2/TRBV6-3,NA,TRBJ1-5,CASSYSIGATQHF,TGTGCCAGCAGTTACTCGATCGGCGCGACCCAGCATTTT